This TCR beta chain came from a study of blood T cell dynamics during melanoma immunotherapy. General study points: At W3, later disease-control patients showed bifurcated PBMC repertoire changes, unlike progressors.

Data came from immunoSEQ multiplex PCR; TCRdb stores just in-frame clones and leaves some out. Among about 11,000 clones listed, approximately 89% were seen once. Time point of the sample: week 3, after first cycle of checkpoint inhibitor. Remarks on this clone: Its specificity is not known.

V was pared by 6 bases and J by 2 bases, with 14 bases between. Per the germline V gene, CDR1 is SNHLY and CDR2 is FYNNEI. The CDR3 totals 14 residues. The source is a human donor with melanoma. The sequenced sample was blood, obtained from a patient treated with checkpoint blockade. V is TRBV2 and J is TRBJ2-7, with D hard to call. The CDR3 DNA follows: TGTGCCAGCAGCCCGGACCGAGACCCCTACGAGCAGTACTTC. Translated: CASSPDRDPYEQYF.